The 21 T cell receptor beta chains below all came from one sample that was sequenced in a study of blood T cell repertoires in COVID-19. Assay: immunoSEQ multiplex PCR; the TCRdb copy retains only in-frame clones and omits some. The repertoire consists of approximately 130,000 clones, with around 87% occurring once and the leading ten covering about a sixth. Source material: peripheral blood. These receptors all stem from a woman aged 50 to 60 who had recovered from COVID-19.

In this sample, this clone turned up once. The chain has TRBV12-3 or TRBV12-4 and TRBJ2-3, with no clear D. The CDR3 is made up of 11 amino acids. Trimming took off 5 bases at V and 5 bases at J, with 5 bases between the two ends. The CDR3 nucleotides are TGTGCCAGCAGTCCCCAAGATACGCAGTATTTT. Translation: CASSPQDTQYF.

There are a few counts of this clone. V usage is TRBV5-1 and J usage is TRBJ2-3, with D perhaps TRBD1 (6 bases). Germline V lookup: CDR1 SGHRS, CDR2 YFSETQ. CDR3 length: 14 residues. V was trimmed by 3 bases and J by 1 base, leaving 9 bases between them. The CDR3 reads CASSSQGRTDTQYF. CDR3 coding DNA: TGCGCCAGCAGCTCACAGGGTCGCACAGATACGCAGTATTTT.

This chain uses TRBV30 with TRBJ1-3; D is unresolved. The CDR3 runs 14 residues. Germline V gene sequence: CDR1 GTSNPN, CDR2 SVGIG (reference sequence). V was cut by 2 bases and J by 4 bases, with 12 bases left in between. In DNA form, the CDR3 reads TGTGCCTGGAGTCATGGGCCGAACGGAAACACCATATATTTT. Its translation: CAWSHGPNGNTIYF.

A single count supports this clone. The rearrangement joins TRBV15 to TRBJ2-7; TRBD1 might be the D (6 bases). The CDR3 totals 17 residues. Per the germline V gene, CDR1 is LNHNV and CDR2 is YYDKDF (reference sequence). The V and J ends lost 4 bases and 3 bases respectively, with 22 bases between them. The CDR3 protein is CATSNILQGRVHYEQYF. The CDR3 nucleotides read TGTGCCACCAGCAATATACTCCAGGGGCGGGTCCACTACGAGCAGTACTTC. Variable domain in full (rest from reference TRBV15 and TRBJ2-7): DAMVIQNPRYQVTQFGKPVTLSCSQTLNHNVMYWYQQKSSQAPKLLFHYYDKDFNNEADTPDNFQSRRPNTSFCFLDIRSPGLGDTAMYLCATSNILQGRVHYEQYFGPGTRLTVT.

The genes are TRBV11-2 and TRBJ2-3, with TRBD2 matching over 10 bases. The CDR3 has 16 amino acids. Germline lookup yields CDR1 SGHAT and CDR2 FQNNGV. V dropped 1 base and J dropped 5; count of bases not matched to a gene: 6. CDR3 in amino acids: CASSLGPSGGQDTQYF. The CDR3 nucleotides read TGTGCCAGCAGCTTAGGGCCTAGCGGGGGTCAAGATACGCAGTATTTT.

The genes are TRBV7-9 and TRBJ2-5; no firm D call. Deletions cut 4 bases from V and 2 bases from J, with 14 bases between. The CDR3 is 15 amino acids. Germline V lookup: CDR1 SEHNR, CDR2 FQNEAQ (reference sequence). CDR3 amino acids: CASSSTKTLQETQYF. In DNA, the CDR3 is TGTGCCAGCAGCTCCACCAAGACACTGCAAGAGACCCAGTACTTC.

V gene TRBV12-5 combines with J gene TRBJ1-2; TRBD1 agrees at 7 bases. The CDR3 covers 14 residues. The V segment lost 5 bases and the J segment 4 bases; nucleotides outside the gene matches: 7. Per the germline V gene, CDR1 is LGHNT and CDR2 is FRNRAP. The CDR3 region is CASGTRGGSYGYTF. In nucleotides, the CDR3 is TGTGCTAGTGGTACTAGAGGGGGCAGCTATGGCTACACCTTC.

The genes are TRBV6-5 and TRBJ2-1; 7 positions agree with TRBD1. Germline V gene data show CDR1 as MNHEY and CDR2 as SVGAGI. The CDR3 is made up of 14 amino acids. Losses at the gene ends were 9 bases for V and 7 bases for J; bases not matched to a gene: 12. DNA for the CDR3: TGTGCCAGTCACCTCGACAGGGTAGGGAATGAGCAGTTCTTC. Protein: CASHLDRVGNEQFF.

The chain links TRBV2 to TRBJ2-1, with D possibly matching TRBD1 (6 bases). With 4 bases removed from V and 4 bases from J, the gap between germline ends came to 11 bases. Germline loops: CDR1 SNHLY, CDR2 FYNNEI. The CDR3 runs 14 residues. CDR3: CASSGVRGYNEQFF. The CDR3 nucleotides are TGTGCCAGCAGTGGAGTCAGGGGATACAATGAGCAGTTCTTC.

V gene TRBV3-1 (or the pseudogene TRBV3-2) combines with J gene TRBJ1-1; D is possibly TRBD1 (5 bases). The CDR3 has 14 residues. Trimming removed 4 bases from V and 1 base from J, with 10 bases in between. CDR1 and CDR2 (germline): LGHDT, YNNKEL (reference sequence). The CDR3 nucleotides read TGTGCCAGCAGCCGAAACAGGAGGAACACTGAAGCTTTCTTT. The encoded protein is CASSRNRRNTEAFF.

The gene calls are TRBV5-1 and TRBJ2-3, with a tentative D call TRBD1 (5 bases). Trimming took off 2 bases at V and 6 bases at J, with 7 bases between the two ends. CDR1 and CDR2 (germline): SGHRS, YFSETQ. CDR3 length equals 12 residues. The CDR3 region has the DNA TGCGCCAGCAGCTTTAAGGGGGATACGCAGTATTTT. Translation: CASSFKGDTQYF.

The genes are TRBV18 and TRBJ1-1; TRBD1 is a possible D gene (5 bases). Germline values: CDR1 KGHSH, CDR2 LQKENI. CDR3 length equals 15 residues. Deletions cut 3 bases from V and 4 bases from J, with 15 bases between. DNA of the CDR3: TGTGCCAGCTCACCCTCGACGGGGGGTGGCACTGAAGCTTTCTTT. This codes for CASSPSTGGGTEAFF.

J is TRBJ2-7 and V is TRBV12-5; D not certain. Germline CDR1 is LGHNT and CDR2 is FRNRAP. V lost 2 bases and J lost 3, with 8 bases in between. This CDR3 comprises 13 residues. The chain's CDR3 is CASGLYSFYEQYF. The CDR3 nucleotides read TGTGCTAGTGGTTTGTACAGTTTCTACGAGCAGTACTTC.

This rearrangement joins TRBV30 to TRBJ1-2; a weak D match, TRBD1 (6 bases). The ends were cut back, 6 bases at V and 0 bases at J, with 11 bases in the middle. Germline values: CDR1 GTSNPN, CDR2 SVGIG (reference sequence). The CDR3 runs 13 residues. Here the CDR3 DNA reads TGTGCCTGCCGTCGGACAGCTAACTATGGCTACACCTTC. Translating it yields CACRRTANYGYTF.

The J gene is TRBJ1-5, the V gene TRBV5-1, with a weak D call TRBD1 (5 bases). This CDR3 is built from 15 residues. Germline CDR1 is SGHRS and CDR2 is YFSETQ. Trimming removed 0 bases from V and 4 bases from J, with 11 bases in between. The CDR3: CASSLGDSQNQPQHF. The CDR3 coding sequence is TGCGCCAGCAGCTTGGGGGACTCCCAAAATCAGCCCCAGCATTTT.

The chain has TRBV6-5 and TRBJ1-2; 9 bases map to TRBD1. This CDR3 contains 13 residues. After removal of 6 bases from V and 2 bases from J, the junction contained 1 base not matched to a gene. The germline CDR1 and CDR2 sequences are MNHEY and SVGAGI. The CDR3 bases are TGTGCCAGCAGGGACAGGGGAAACTATGGCTACACCTTC. Translated, it gives CASRDRGNYGYTF.

The V and J genes are TRBV6-1 and TRBJ1-2, with D possibly being TRBD1 (6 bases). The CDR3 totals 15 residues. Per germline, CDR1 MNHNS and CDR2 SASEGT. Trimming cost V 3 bases and J 4 bases, with 15 bases left between them. The CDR3 DNA follows: TGTGCCAGCAGTGAGGGACAACGACGATTCTATGGCTACACCTTC. This gives the protein CASSEGQRRFYGYTF.

The V call is TRBV5-1, the J call TRBJ2-1; 9 bases fit TRBD2. Germline-derived CDR1 and CDR2 are SGHRS and YFSETQ. J gave up 4 bases and V 7 bases, and 12 bases lay outside the gene matches. The CDR3 runs to 16 residues. CDR3 in DNA: TGCGCCAGCTCCGGAGGGCGGGGGGGCTTTTACAATGAGCAGTTCTTC. It yields the protein CASSGGRGGFYNEQFF.

The chain is built from TRBV10-3 and TRBJ1-2; D call uncertain. The CDR3 runs 16 residues. Trimming took off 4 bases at V and 2 bases at J, with 17 bases between the two ends. The germline V gene has CDR1 ENHRY and CDR2 SYGVKD. The CDR3 nucleotides are TGTGCCATCAGTGGTAATCTGGGAGGGCTAAACTATGGCTACACCTTC. Amino acids: CAISGNLGGLNYGYTF.

This clone was picked up one time. The chain has TRBV29-1 and TRBJ2-1, with 8 bases identical to TRBD2. In germline, CDR1 is SQVTM, CDR2 ANQGSEA. The ends lost 4 bases at V and 0 bases at J; junction bases unmatched: 11. The CDR3 runs 17 residues. This CDR3 is CSVVGRGATSSYNEQFF. The CDR3 coding sequence is TGCAGCGTTGTCGGGCGGGGGGCCACTAGCTCCTACAATGAGCAGTTCTTC.

This sequence joins TRBV9 and TRBJ2-3, with 13 nucleotides matching TRBD2. The trim removed 3 bases at V and 1 base at J, leaving 11 bases unmatched. The CDR3 is 19 amino acids. The germline V gene has CDR1 SGDLS and CDR2 YYNGEE. The CDR3 DNA is TGTGCCAGCAGCGCGACTAGCGGGGGGCCTCTTAGGGGCACAGATACGCAGTATTTT. Translation gives CASSATSGGPLRGTDTQYF.